These T cell receptor beta chains were read from a single sample in a study of T-cell reconstitution after alpha-beta-depleted transplantation in children. In TCRdb, the PCR reads were re-called with MiXCR into one record per CDR3 protein. This repertoire shows approximately 390,000 distinct CDR3 sequences, 9.5% to 13% found once; its top ten account for roughly 5.1%. Sequences were derived from PBMCs from the stem cell graft donor, sampled from the stem cell graft. These receptors were collected from a human donor who donated a stem cell graft to a child with acute myeloid leukemia. Both conserved end residues are part of each CDR3. The D gene is left open where the match is weak. Size is omitted from some rows. Given values are once, few, many or a class for expanded clones.

V	D	size	length	J	CDR3	DNA
TRBV19	NA	few	13	TRBJ1-4	CATRRQDNEKLFF	TGTGCCACCCGCAGGCAGGATAATGAAAAACTGTTTTTT
TRBV7-8	NA	NA	16	TRBJ2-5	CASSLALLGDQETQYF	TGTGCCAGCAGCTTAGCTCTCTTAGGGGACCAAGAGACCCAGTACTTC
TRBV7-2	TRBD2	few	14	TRBJ2-1	CASSLASGANEQFF	TGTGCCAGCAGCTTGGCTAGCGGGGCCAATGAGCAGTTCTTC
TRBV7-2	TRBD1	few	17	TRBJ2-5	CASSEQTGTASPGTQYF	TGTGCCAGCAGCGAACAGACCGGGACAGCTAGTCCGGGGACCCAGTACTTC
TRBV5-1	TRBD2	NA	15	TRBJ2-1	CASSRTSGTYNEQFF	TGCGCCAGCAGCCGGACTAGCGGGACCTACAATGAGCAGTTCTTC
TRBV20-1	NA	many	12	TRBJ1-6	CSARTSNSPLHF	TGCAGTGCACGGACAAGCAATTCACCCCTCCACTTT
TRBV7-6	TRBD1	many	13	TRBJ2-2	CASRWTGAGELFF	TGTGCCAGCAGGTGGACAGGGGCCGGGGAGCTGTTTTTT
TRBV21-1	NA	many	15	TRBJ2-3	CASSKFKRGNITQYF	TGTGCCAGCAGCAAGTTTAAGCGGGGTAATATTACGCAGTATTTT
TRBV20-1	NA	NA	14	TRBJ1-1	CSARDWSENTEAFF	TGCAGTGCTAGAGATTGGTCAGAGAACACTGAAGCTTTCTTT
TRBV10-3	NA	NA	13	TRBJ2-1	CATSPSSYNEQFF	TGTGCCACTTCTCCGAGCTCCTACAATGAGCAGTTCTTC
TRBV30	NA	NA	11	TRBJ1-1	CAWSSYTEAFF	TGTGCCTGGAGTTCTTACACTGAAGCTTTCTTT
TRBV20-1	NA	few	14	TRBJ1-5	CSAQTGYSNQPQHF	TGCAGTGCGCAGACAGGTTATAGCAATCAGCCCCAGCATTTT
TRBV11-2	NA	NA	16	TRBJ2-1	CASSLQTGSSYNEQFF	TGTGCCAGCAGCCTCCAAACAGGGAGCTCCTACAATGAGCAGTTCTTC
TRBV7-9	NA	few	11	TRBJ2-1	CASSRANEQFF	TGTGCCAGCAGCCGTGCCAATGAGCAGTTCTTC
TRBV20-1	TRBD2	few	16	TRBJ2-3	CSASSGLAGGQDTQYF	TGCAGTGCTAGTTCGGGACTAGCGGGAGGGCAAGATACGCAGTATTTT
TRBV20-1	NA	few	11	TRBJ2-3	CSAIGTDTQYF	TGCAGTGCTATTGGGACAGATACGCAGTATTTT
TRBV4-1	TRBD1	many	18	TRBJ2-6	CASRDSPSSNSGANVLTF	TGCGCCAGCCGGGACAGCCCCTCCTCTAACTCTGGGGCCAACGTCCTGACTTTC
TRBV19	TRBD1	few	13	TRBJ2-7	CASPPGQGCEQYF	TGTGCCAGTCCACCGGGACAGGGTTGTGAGCAGTACTTC
TRBV10-3	TRBD1	many	15	TRBJ1-1	CAISESIGGASEAFF	TGTGCCATCAGTGAGTCAATAGGGGGCGCTTCTGAAGCTTTCTTT
TRBV11-1	NA	NA	13	TRBJ2-1	CASSPGAFNEQFF	TGTGCCAGCTCCCCGGGAGCTTTCAATGAGCAGTTCTTC
TRBV5-1	NA	NA	15	TRBJ2-4	CASSLGVAAKNIQYF	TGCGCCAGCAGCTTGGGAGTGGCAGCCAAAAACATTCAGTACTTC
TRBV20-1	TRBD2	NA	14	TRBJ2-4	CSANPGLAGNIQYF	TGCAGTGCTAACCCGGGACTAGCGGGAAACATTCAGTACTTC